The T cell receptor (beta chain) under discussion was sequenced for a study of T cells in localized non-small cell lung cancer. The assay was immunoSEQ multiplex PCR, and TCRdb's table has in-frame clones only and misses some. The sample carries more than 9,000 clones, 70% to 85% recorded once. The receptor was derived from a male donor older than 55 with stage I lung adenocarcinoma. The sample consisted of peripheral blood, taken before any cancer treatment.

The CDR3 spells CATSRDFGGGQGSGYTF. The CDR3 DNA reads as TGTGCCACCAGCAGAGATTTCGGGGGGGGCCAGGGGTCTGGCTACACCTTC. The J gene is TRBJ1-2, the V gene TRBV15; D perhaps matches TRBD1 (6 bases). Trimming left V 0 bases short and J 7 bases short, with 21 bases between. Germline CDR1 reads LNHNV; CDR2 reads YYDKDF (reference sequence). The CDR3 is 17 residues long.